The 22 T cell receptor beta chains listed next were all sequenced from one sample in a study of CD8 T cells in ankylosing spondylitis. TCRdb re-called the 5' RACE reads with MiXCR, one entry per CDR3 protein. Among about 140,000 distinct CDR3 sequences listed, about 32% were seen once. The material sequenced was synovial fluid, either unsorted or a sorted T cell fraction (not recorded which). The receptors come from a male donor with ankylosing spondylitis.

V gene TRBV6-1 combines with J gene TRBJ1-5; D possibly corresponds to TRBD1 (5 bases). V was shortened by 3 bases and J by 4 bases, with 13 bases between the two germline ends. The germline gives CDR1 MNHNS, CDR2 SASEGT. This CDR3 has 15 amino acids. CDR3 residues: CASSDRGFGNQPQHF. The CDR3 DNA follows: TGTGCCAGCAGTGACCGGGGGTTTGGGAATCAGCCCCAGCATTTT.

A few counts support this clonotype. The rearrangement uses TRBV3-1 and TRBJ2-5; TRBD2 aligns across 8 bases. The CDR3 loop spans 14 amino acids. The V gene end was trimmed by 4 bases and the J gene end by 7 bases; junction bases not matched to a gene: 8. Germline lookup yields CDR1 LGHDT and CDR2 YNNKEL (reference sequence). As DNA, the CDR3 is TGTGCCAGCAGCCCTAGCGGGTCGGAGGGGACCCAGTACTTC. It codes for CASSPSGSEGTQYF.

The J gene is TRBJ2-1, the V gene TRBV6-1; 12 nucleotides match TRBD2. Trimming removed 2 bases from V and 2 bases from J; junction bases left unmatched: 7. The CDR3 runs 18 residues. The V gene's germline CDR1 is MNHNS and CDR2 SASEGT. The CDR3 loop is CASSELTSGGPPYNEQFF. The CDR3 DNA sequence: TGTGCCAGCAGTGAATTGACTAGCGGGGGTCCCCCCTACAATGAGCAGTTCTTC.

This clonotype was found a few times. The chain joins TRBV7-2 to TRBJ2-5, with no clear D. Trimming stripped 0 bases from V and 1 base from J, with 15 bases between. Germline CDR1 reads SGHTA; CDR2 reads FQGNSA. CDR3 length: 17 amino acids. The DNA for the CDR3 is TGTGCCAGCAGCTTAGCGCTGTTGAGGCCTAGCCAAGAGACCCAGTACTTC. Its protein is CASSLALLRPSQETQYF. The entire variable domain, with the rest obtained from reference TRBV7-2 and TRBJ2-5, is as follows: GAGVSQSPSNKVTEKGKDVELRCDPISGHTALYWYRQSLGQGLEFLIYFQGNSAPDKSGLPSDRFSAERTGGSVSTLTIQRTQQEDSAVYLCASSLALLRPSQETQYFGPGTRLLVL.

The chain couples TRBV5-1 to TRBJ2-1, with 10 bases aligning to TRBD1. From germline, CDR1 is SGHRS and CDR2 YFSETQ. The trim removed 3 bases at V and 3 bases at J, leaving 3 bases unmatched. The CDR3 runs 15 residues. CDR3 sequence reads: CASSYGQGGYNEQFF. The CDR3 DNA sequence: TGCGCCAGCAGCTACGGACAGGGGGGCTACAATGAGCAGTTCTTC.

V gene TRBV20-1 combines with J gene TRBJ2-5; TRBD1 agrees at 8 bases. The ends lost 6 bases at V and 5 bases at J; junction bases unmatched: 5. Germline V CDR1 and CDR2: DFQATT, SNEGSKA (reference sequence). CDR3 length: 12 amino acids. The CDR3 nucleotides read TGCAGTGCACGGACAGGGAGGGAGACCCAGTACTTC. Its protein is CSARTGRETQYF.

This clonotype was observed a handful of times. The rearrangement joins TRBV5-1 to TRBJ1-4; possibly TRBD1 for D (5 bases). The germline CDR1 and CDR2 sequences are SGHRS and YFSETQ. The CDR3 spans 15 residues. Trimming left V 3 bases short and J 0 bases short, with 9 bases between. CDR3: CASSWDFSTNEKLFF. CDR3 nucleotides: TGCGCCAGCAGCTGGGACTTTTCAACTAATGAAAAACTGTTTTTT.

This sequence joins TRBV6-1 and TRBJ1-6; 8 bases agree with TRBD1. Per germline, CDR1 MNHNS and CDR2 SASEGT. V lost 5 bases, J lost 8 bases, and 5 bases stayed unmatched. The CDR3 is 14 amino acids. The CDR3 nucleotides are TGTGCCAGCAGTCAGACAGGGGAGTATTCACCCCTCCACTTT. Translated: CASSQTGEYSPLHF.

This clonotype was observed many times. This CDR3 is CASSLGSGSSTDTQYF. The CDR3 DNA sequence: TGTGCCAGCAGTTTGGGATCAGGGTCTAGCACAGATACGCAGTATTTT. The V and J genes are TRBV12-3 or TRBV12-4 and TRBJ2-3, with a possible D match to TRBD1 (5 bases). CDR3 length: 16 amino acids. Between the trimmed V and J ends, which lost 3 bases and 0 bases, there was a span of 13 bases.

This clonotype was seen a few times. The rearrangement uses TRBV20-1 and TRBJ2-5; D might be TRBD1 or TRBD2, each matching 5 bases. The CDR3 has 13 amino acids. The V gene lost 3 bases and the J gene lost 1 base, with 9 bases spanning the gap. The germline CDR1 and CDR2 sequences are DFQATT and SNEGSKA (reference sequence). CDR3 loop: CSASGTIQETQYF. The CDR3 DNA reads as TGCAGTGCTAGCGGGACCATCCAAGAGACCCAGTACTTC.

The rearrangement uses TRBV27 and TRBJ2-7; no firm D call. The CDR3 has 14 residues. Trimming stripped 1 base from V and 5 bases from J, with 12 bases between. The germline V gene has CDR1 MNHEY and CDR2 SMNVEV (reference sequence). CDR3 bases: TGTGCCAGCAGTTTATACGGCTACCCACACGAGCAGTACTTC. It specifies CASSLYGYPHEQYF.

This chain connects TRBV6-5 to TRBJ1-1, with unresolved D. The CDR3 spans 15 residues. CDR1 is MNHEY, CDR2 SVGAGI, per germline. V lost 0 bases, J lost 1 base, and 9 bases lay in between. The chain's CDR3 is CASSYSPVPNTEAFF. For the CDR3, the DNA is TGTGCCAGCAGTTACTCGCCGGTTCCGAACACTGAAGCTTTCTTT.

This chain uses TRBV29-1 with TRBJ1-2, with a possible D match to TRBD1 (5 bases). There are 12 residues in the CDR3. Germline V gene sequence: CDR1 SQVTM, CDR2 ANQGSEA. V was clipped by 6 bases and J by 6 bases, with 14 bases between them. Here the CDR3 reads CSVATGRDGYTF. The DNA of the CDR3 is TGCAGCGTAGCCACAGGCCGGGATGGCTACACCTTC.

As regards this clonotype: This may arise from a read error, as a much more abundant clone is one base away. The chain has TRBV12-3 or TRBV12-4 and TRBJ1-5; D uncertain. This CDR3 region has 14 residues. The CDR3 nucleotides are TGTGCCAGCAGTTCAGGACGTTGGAATCAGCCCCAGCAATTT. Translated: CASSSGRWNQPQQF.

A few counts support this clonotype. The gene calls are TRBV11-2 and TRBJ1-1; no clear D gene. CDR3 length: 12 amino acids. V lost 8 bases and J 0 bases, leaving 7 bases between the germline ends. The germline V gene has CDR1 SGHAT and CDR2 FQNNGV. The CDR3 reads CASGFLNTEAFF. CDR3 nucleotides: TGTGCCAGCGGGTTTCTGAACACTGAAGCTTTCTTT.

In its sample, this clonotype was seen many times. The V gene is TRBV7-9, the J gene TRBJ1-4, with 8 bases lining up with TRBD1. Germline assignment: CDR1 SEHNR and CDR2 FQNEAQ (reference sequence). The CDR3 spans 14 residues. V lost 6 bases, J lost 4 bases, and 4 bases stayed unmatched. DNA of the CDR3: TGTGCCAGCAGTTTCGGACAGGGTAATGAAAAACTGTTTTTT. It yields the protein CASSFGQGNEKLFF.

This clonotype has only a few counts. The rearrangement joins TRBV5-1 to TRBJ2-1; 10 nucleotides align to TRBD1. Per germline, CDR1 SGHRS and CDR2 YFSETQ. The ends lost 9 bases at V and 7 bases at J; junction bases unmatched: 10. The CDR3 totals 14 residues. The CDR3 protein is CATQKGQGVNEQFF. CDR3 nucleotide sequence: TGCGCCACCCAAAAAGGACAGGGGGTGAATGAGCAGTTCTTC.

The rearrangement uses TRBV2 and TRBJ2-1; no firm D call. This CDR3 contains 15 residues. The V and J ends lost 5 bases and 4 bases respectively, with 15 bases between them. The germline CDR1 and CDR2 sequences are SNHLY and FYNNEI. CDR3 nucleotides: TGTGCCAGCAGTAACTCCCGGCAGGATTACAATGAGCAGTTCTTC. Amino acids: CASSNSRQDYNEQFF.

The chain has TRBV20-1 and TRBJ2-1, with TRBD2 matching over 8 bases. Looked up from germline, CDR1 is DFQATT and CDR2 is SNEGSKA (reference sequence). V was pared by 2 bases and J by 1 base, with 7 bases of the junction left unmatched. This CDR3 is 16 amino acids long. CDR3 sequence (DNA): TGCAGTGCTAGAATAATGAGCGGGAGATCCTACAATGAGCAGTTCTTC. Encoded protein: CSARIMSGRSYNEQFF.

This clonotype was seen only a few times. The CDR3 DNA is TGTGCCAGCAGCTTTCTAGCTAGCTACGAGCAGTACTTC. It specifies CASSFLASYEQYF. This sequence joins TRBV11-2 and TRBJ2-7, with D perhaps matching TRBD2 (5 bases). The germline V gene has CDR1 SGHAT and CDR2 FQNNGV. The germline V and J ends were trimmed by 3 bases and 3 bases, with 9 bases remaining between them. This CDR3 region has 13 residues.

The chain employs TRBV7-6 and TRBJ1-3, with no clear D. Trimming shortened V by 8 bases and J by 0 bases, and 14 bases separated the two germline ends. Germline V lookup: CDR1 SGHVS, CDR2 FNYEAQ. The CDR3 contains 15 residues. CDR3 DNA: TGTGCCAGCTCCGAGTGGGAGGCCTCTGGAAACACCATATATTTT. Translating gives CASSEWEASGNTIYF.

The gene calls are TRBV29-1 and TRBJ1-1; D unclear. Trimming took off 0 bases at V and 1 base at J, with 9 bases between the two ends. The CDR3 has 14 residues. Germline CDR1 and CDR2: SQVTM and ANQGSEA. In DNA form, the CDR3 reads TGCAGCGTTGAAGATGGAGAAAGGAACACTGAAGCTTTCTTT. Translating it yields CSVEDGERNTEAFF.